This T cell receptor beta chain comes out of a study of blood T cell repertoires in COVID-19. About the study: The United States, Italy and Spain provided the acute and convalescent COVID-19 samples. T cells, B-cell-depleted T cells, or PBMCs supplied cDNA or gDNA.

Authors' analysis steps: Estimation of nucleated cell counts was performed using reference gene primer amplification. TCRdb keeps only in-frame clones here, not all; method: immunoSEQ multiplex PCR. V and J calls and clone size are those listed in that table; D and trimming were worked out from the DNA. The data show about 66,000 clones, with about 86% seen just once and 6.9% held by the top ten. V shed 5 bases and J shed 8 bases, with 18 bases lying between them. The CDR3 length is 15 residues. CDR1 KGHSH and CDR2 LQKENI come from the germline V gene. The chain employs TRBV18 and TRBJ1-4, with D tentatively TRBD1 (5 bases). The clonotype originates from a middle-aged man with active COVID-19. Sequences were obtained from peripheral blood. The CDR3 sequence is CASSLNRAAGEKLFF. CDR3 sequence (DNA): TGTGCCAGCTCATTAAACCGGGCCGCAGGGGAAAAACTGTTTTTT.